This TCR beta chain was sequenced in a study of T-cell reconstitution after alpha-beta-depleted transplantation in children. Study-wide points: Alpha-beta T cells present about two months after transplant were reported to originate from several hundred expanded graft clones. T-cell counts and diversity were attributed mostly to newly produced T cells one year after transplant. Some patients owed their high day-60 TCRbeta diversity to surviving recipient T cells and thymic progenitors.

This clonotype was observed a handful of times. What it binds is unknown. The TCRbeta library incorporated unique molecular identifiers. TCRdb re-called the PCR reads through MiXCR, storing one row per CDR3 protein. Of a few hundred thousand distinct CDR3 sequences in the sample, about 16% are singletons; the top ten hold 25% to 30%. This CDR3 has 15 amino acids. The V end was cut by 5 bases, the J end by 0 bases, with 11 bases between. Germline CDR1 reads SGHTA; CDR2 reads FQGNSA. The source is a boy under two years old who had a stem cell transplant for Wiskott-Aldrich syndrome, so the T cells may come from the graft donor. The input for sequencing was PBMCs, mostly from graft donor cells, taken 360 days after TCRalphabeta/CD19-depleted stem cell transplant. The chain has TRBV7-2 and TRBJ1-5; D perhaps matches TRBD1 (5 bases). The chain's CDR3 is CASSPDSVSNQPQHF. The DNA for the CDR3 is TGTGCCAGCAGCCCCGACAGCGTTAGCAATCAGCCCCAGCATTTT. Full variable domain (rest looked up from reference TRBV7-2 and TRBJ1-5): GAGVSQSPSNKVTEKGKDVELRCDPISGHTALYWYRQSLGQGLEFLIYFQGNSAPDKSGLPSDRFSAERTGGSVSTLTIQRTQQEDSAVYLCASSPDSVSNQPQHFGDGTRLSIL.